This TCR beta chain came from a study of early T cells in non-severe SARS-CoV-2 infection. MiXCR, applied by TCRdb to the 5' RACE reads, yields one record per CDR3 protein. This sample has 75,000 to 90,000 distinct CDR3 sequences, with roughly 6% found just once. The CDR3 consists of 14 residues. Trimming shortened V by 0 bases and J by 4 bases, and 9 bases separated the two germline ends. Germline assignment: CDR1 SEHNR and CDR2 FQNEAQ (reference sequence). This clonotype was seen a handful of times. The V call is TRBV7-9, the J call TRBJ2-5; a weak D match, TRBD1 (6 bases). The sequence was obtained from an adult who was a healthcare worker with PCR-confirmed SARS-CoV-2 infection or an uninfected control (not recorded which). The specimen was whole blood. CDR3 sequence: CASSLAGGIETQYF. As DNA, the CDR3 is TGTGCCAGCAGCTTAGCAGGGGGTATAGAGACCCAGTACTTC.